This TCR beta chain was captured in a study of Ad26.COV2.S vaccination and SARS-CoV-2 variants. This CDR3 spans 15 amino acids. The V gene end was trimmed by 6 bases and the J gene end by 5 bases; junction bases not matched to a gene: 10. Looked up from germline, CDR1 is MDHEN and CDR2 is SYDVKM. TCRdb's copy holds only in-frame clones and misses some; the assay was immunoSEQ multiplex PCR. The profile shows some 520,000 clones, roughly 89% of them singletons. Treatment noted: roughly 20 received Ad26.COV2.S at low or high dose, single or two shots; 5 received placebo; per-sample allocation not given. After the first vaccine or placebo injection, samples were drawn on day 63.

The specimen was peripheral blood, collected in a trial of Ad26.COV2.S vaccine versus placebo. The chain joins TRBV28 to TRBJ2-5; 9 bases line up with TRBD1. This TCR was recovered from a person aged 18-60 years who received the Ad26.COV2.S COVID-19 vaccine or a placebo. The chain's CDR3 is CASRKEGQGGETQYF. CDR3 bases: TGTGCCAGCAGGAAAGAGGGACAGGGCGGGGAGACCCAGTACTTC. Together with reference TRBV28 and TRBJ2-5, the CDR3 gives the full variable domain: DVKVTQSSRYLVKRTGEKVFLECVQDMDHENMFWYRQDPGLGLRLIYFSYDVKMKEKGDIPEGYSVSREKKERFSLILESASTNQTSMYLCASRKEGQGGETQYFGPGTRLLVL.